This TCR beta chain was found in a study of CD8+ T cells in alopecia areata. Study details: Treatment comprised oral tofacitinib, 5 to 10 mg twice daily, in treated patients.

The CDR3 length is 12 residues. V lost 4 bases and J lost 5, with 5 bases in between. CDR1 MNHNY and CDR2 SVGAGI come from the germline V gene (reference sequence). Extraction of RNA preceded its reverse transcription into cDNA, which served as the sequencing template. TCRdb keeps only in-frame clones here, not all; method: immunoSEQ multiplex PCR. The sample lists under 250,000 clones, around 66% occurring once. Treatment denoted: oral pan-JAK inhibitor, 5-10 mg twice daily. Peripheral blood, together with lesional scalp punch biopsies, was collected from alopecia areata patients. This TCR derives from a human donor with alopecia areata. The rearrangement joins TRBV6-6 to TRBJ1-4; D remains ambiguous. Sample: CD4+ T cells sorted from blood, taken around week 44, from a patient treated with tofacitinib. The CDR3 bases are TGTGCCAGCAGTTTCAAGAATGAAAAACTGTTTTTT. Its translation: CASSFKNEKLFF.